This TCR beta chain was identified during a study of immune heterogeneity within non-small cell lung tumors. General study findings and limits: The high-frequency T-cell receptor beta clonotypes mostly did not match up between individual patients. Recurring identical dominant CDR3 beta clonotypes were observed across tumor sites within a patient, together with site-unique high-frequency clones.

The CDR3 has 14 amino acids. Trimming took 3 bases from V and 4 from J, leaving 13 bases between them. Per the germline V gene, CDR1 is SNHLY and CDR2 is FYNNEI. Many counts were recorded for this clonotype. Its specificity is unknown. The TCR beta CDR3 region was amplified by multiplex PCR employing 32 V and 13 J primers. TCRdb reprocessed the multiplex PCR reads with MiXCR, giving one entry per CDR3 protein. The profile shows roughly 15,000 distinct CDR3 sequences, 30% of them singletons. Bulk tumor genomic DNA (approximately 600 ng per sample) served as template. While surgery was under way, several biopsies spaced far apart were taken per primary tumor. Patients with untreated, newly diagnosed non-small cell lung cancer underwent curative surgery. There were roughly 15 donors in total. They were all newly diagnosed non-small cell lung cancer patients undergoing surgery with curative intent.

The TCR comes from a woman aged 45 to 65 with non-small cell lung cancer. Sample: lung tumor tissue. This rearrangement joins TRBV2 to TRBJ2-7; D is uncertain. This CDR3 reads CASSDATGSYEQYF. Here the CDR3 DNA reads TGTGCCAGCAGTGATGCTACCGGGTCTTACGAGCAGTACTTC.